This T cell receptor beta chain was recorded in a study of blood T cell repertoires in COVID-19. Study details: Samples of COVID-19 (acute and convalescent) were obtained from the United States, Italy and Spain.

This CDR3 comprises 15 residues. Trimming shortened V by 0 bases and J by 5 bases, and 14 bases separated the two germline ends. Germline CDR1 and CDR2: MNHNY and SVGAGI (reference sequence). Some clones are missing from TCRdb's copy, which holds only in-frame ones; the method was immunoSEQ multiplex PCR. This table holds about 670,000 clones, 75% to 90% found once. The TCR was taken from a woman younger than 30 with acute or convalescent COVID-19. This chain joins TRBV6-6 and TRBJ2-7, with D possibly TRBD1 on 6 matching bases. Sequencing was done on a sample of peripheral blood. The CDR3 protein is CASSYSTAGANEQYF. The CDR3 nucleotides are TGTGCCAGCAGTTACTCGACGGCAGGGGCAAACGAGCAGTACTTC.